One T cell receptor beta chain is described in this entry. The V and J ends lost 3 bases and 4 bases, in that order; junction bases with no gene match: 8. There are 16 residues in the CDR3. Germline V lookup: CDR1 SEHNR, CDR2 FQNEAQ (reference sequence). The data derive from a study of blood T cell repertoires in COVID-19. Study information: The United States, Italy and Spain provided the acute and convalescent COVID-19 samples. T cells, B-cell-depleted T cells, or PBMCs supplied cDNA or gDNA.

Only in-frame clones appear in the TCRdb table, and some are missing; sequencing was by immunoSEQ multiplex PCR. The sample has some 200,000 clones, approximately 80% seen once. The sequence was obtained from a human donor in a cohort sampled during active COVID-19. The sequenced sample consisted of peripheral blood. The chain uses TRBV7-9 and TRBJ2-7, with 11 bases lining up with TRBD2. The CDR3 loop is CASSFLTSGSMYEQYF. The CDR3 DNA reads TGTGCCAGCAGCTTTCTAACTAGCGGGAGTATGTACGAGCAGTACTTC.